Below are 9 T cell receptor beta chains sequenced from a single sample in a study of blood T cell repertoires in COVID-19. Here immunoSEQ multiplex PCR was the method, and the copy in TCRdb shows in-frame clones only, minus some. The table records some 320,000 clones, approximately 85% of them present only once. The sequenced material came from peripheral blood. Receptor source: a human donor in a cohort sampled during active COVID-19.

The CDR3 loop reads CARRRGPPQETQYF. The CDR3, as DNA: TGCGCCAGGAGAAGGGGGCCCCCCCAAGAGACCCAGTACTTC. The chain uses TRBV10-1 and TRBJ2-5; 7 positions agree with TRBD1. The junction had 8 bases not matched to a gene; V was cut back by 9 bases and J by 1 base. This CDR3 spans 14 amino acids. Germline CDR1 WNHNN, CDR2 SYGVQD (reference sequence).

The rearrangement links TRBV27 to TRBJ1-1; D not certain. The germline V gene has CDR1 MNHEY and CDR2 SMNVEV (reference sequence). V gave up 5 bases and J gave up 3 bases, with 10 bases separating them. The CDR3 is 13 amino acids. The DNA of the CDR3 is TGTGCCAGCAGTCGTCGTGGGCACACTGAAGCTTTCTTT. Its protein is CASSRRGHTEAFF.

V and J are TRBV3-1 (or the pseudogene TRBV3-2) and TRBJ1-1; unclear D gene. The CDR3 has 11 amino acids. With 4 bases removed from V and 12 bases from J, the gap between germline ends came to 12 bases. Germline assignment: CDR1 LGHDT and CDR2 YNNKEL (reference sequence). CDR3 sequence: CASSRLGRPFF. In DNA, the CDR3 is TGTGCCAGCAGCCGACTAGGGCGACCTTTCTTT.

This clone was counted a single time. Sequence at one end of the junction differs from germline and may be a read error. CDR3 DNA: TGTGCTAATGGTTCGGGGGATGGAAGCCAGCCCCAGCATTTT. Translated, it gives CANGSGDGSQPQHF. The chain uses TRBV12-5 and TRBJ1-5; tentative D call: TRBD1 (5 bases). CDR3 length: 14 residues. CDR1 LGHNT and CDR2 FRNRAP come from the germline V gene.

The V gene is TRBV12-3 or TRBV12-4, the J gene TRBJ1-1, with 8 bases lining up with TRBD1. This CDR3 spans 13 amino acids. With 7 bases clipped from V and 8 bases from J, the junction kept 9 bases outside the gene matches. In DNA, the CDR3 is TGTGCCAGCACCCCCTTCAGGACAGGGGAAGCTTTCTTT. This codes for CASTPFRTGEAFF.

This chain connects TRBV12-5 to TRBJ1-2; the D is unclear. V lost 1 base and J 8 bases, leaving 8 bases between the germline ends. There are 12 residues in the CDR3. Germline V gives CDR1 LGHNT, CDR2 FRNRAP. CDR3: CASGLGAGGYTF. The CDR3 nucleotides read TGTGCTAGTGGTTTGGGGGCGGGAGGCTACACCTTC. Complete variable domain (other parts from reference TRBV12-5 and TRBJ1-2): DARVTQTPRHKVTEMGQEVTMRCQPILGHNTVFWYRQTMMQGLELLAYFRNRAPLDDSGMPKDRFSAEMPDATLATLKIQPSEPRDSAVYFCASGLGAGGYTFGSGTRLTVV.

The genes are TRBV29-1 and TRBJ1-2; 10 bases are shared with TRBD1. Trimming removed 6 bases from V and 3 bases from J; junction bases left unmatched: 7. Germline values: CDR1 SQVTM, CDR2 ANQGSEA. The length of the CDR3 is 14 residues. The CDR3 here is CSVGLTGGDYGYTF. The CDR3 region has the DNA TGCAGCGTGGGATTGACAGGGGGCGACTATGGCTACACCTTC.

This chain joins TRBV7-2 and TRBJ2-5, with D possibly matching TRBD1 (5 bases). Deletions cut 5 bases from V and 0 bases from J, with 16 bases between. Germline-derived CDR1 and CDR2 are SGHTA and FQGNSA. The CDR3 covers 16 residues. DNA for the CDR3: TGTGCCAGCAGCCCCGGGTACAAGGGGTACCAAGAGACCCAGTACTTC. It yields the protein CASSPGYKGYQETQYF.

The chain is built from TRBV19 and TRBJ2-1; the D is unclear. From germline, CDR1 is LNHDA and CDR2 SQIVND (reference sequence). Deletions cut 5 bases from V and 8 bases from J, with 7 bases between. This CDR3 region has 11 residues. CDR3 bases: TGTGCCAGTAGTCCCGGTTATGAGCAGTTCTTC. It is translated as CASSPGYEQFF.